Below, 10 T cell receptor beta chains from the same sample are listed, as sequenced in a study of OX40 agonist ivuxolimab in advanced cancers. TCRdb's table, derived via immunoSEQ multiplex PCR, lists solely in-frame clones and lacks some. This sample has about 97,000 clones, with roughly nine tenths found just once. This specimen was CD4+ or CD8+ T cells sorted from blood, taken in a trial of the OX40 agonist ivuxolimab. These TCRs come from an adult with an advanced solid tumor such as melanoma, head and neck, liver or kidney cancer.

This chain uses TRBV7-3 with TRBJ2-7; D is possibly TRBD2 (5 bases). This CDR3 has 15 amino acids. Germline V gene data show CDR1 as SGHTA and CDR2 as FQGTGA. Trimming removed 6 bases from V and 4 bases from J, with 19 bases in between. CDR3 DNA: TGTGCCAGCAGTCCCTCCGCGAGCGGACTTTACGAGCAGTACTTC. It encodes CASSPSASGLYEQYF.

Here the CDR3 reads CASGFGTGGTDTQYF. The CDR3 DNA reads TGTGCTAGTGGTTTCGGGACAGGGGGCACAGATACGCAGTATTTT. The chain employs TRBV12-5 and TRBJ2-3, with 10 bases fitting TRBD1. The CDR3 is made up of 15 amino acids. Germline values: CDR1 LGHNT, CDR2 FRNRAP. V gave up 3 bases and J gave up 1 base; unmatched junction bases: 1.

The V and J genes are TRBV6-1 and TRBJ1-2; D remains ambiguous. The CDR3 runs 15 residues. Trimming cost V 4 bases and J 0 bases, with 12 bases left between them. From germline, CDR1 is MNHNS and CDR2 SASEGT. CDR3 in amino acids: CASSGPRLANYGYTF. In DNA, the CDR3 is TGTGCCAGCAGTGGACCGCGTTTAGCTAACTATGGCTACACCTTC.

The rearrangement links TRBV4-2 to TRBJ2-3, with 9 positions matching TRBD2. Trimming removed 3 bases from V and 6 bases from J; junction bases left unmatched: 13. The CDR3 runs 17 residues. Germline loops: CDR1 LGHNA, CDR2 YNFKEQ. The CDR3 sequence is CASSHEGGTSLADTQYF. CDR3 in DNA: TGTGCCAGCAGCCACGAGGGCGGGACTAGCCTAGCGGATACGCAGTATTTT.

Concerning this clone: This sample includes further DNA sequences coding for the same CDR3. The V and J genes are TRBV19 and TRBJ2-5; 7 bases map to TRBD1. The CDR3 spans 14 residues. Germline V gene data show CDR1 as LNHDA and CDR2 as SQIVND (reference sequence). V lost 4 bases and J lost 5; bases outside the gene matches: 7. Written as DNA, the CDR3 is TGTGCCAGTAGTACCGGGACAGCTAGGGAGACCCAGTACTTC. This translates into CASSTGTARETQYF.

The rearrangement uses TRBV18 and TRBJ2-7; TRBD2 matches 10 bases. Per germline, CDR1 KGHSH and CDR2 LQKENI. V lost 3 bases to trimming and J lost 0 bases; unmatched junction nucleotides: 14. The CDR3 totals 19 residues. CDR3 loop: CASSPQHGTSDRSSYEQYF. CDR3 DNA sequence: TGTGCCAGCTCACCCCAACACGGGACTAGCGATAGGAGCTCCTACGAGCAGTACTTC.

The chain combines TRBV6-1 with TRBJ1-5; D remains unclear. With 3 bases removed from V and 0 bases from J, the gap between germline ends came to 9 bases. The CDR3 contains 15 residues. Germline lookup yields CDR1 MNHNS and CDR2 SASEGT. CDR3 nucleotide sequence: TGTGCCAGCAGTGATCAGGAATATAGCAATCAGCCCCAGCATTTT. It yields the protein CASSDQEYSNQPQHF.

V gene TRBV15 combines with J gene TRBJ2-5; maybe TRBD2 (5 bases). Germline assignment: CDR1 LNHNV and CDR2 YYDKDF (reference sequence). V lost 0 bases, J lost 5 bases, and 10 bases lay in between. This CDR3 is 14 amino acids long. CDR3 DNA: TGTGCCACCAGCAGAGATGCGGGTCTTGAGACCCAGTACTTC. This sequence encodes CATSRDAGLETQYF.

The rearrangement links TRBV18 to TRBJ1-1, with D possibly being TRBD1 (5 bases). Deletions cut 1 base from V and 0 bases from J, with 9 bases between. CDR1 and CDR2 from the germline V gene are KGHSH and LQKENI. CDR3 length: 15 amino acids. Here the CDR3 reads CASSPRGGLNTEAFF. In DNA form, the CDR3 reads TGTGCCAGCTCACCACGGGGGGGTCTGAACACTGAAGCTTTCTTT.

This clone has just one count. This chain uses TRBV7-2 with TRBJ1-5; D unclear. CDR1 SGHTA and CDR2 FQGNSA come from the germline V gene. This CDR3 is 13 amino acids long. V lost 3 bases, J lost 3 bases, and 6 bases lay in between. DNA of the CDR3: TGTGCCAGCAGCTTTTCTTCCAATCAGCCCCAGCATTTT. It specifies CASSFSSNQPQHF.